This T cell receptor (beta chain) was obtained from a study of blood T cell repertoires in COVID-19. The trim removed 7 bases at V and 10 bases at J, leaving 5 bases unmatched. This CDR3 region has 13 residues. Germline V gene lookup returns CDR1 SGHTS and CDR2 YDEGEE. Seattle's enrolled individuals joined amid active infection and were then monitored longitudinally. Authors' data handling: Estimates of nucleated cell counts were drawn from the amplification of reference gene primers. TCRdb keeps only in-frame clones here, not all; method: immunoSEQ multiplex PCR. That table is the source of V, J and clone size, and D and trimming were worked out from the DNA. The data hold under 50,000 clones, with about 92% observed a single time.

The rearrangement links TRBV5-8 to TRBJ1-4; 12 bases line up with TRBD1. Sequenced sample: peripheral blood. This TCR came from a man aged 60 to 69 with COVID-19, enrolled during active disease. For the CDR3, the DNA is TGTGCCAGCGAGGGACAGGGGGCGCGAAAACTGTTTTTT. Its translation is CASEGQGARKLFF. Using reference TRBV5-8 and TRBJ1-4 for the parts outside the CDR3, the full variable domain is EAGVTQSPTHLIKTRGQQATLRCSPISGHTSVYWYQQALGLGLQFLLWYDEGEERNRGNFPPRFSGRQFPNYSSELNVNALELEDSALYLCASEGQGARKLFFGSGTQLSVL.